This T cell receptor beta chain was captured in a study of vaccination effects on CD4 cells after COVID-19. Method: immunoSEQ multiplex PCR; TCRdb's copy keeps in-frame clones and lacks some. Here the sample spans tens of thousands of clones, around 72% being singletons. The CDR3 is made up of 15 amino acids. After removal of 2 bases from V and 5 bases from J, the junction contained 6 bases not matched to a gene. Germline V CDR1 and CDR2: MNHNS, SASEGT. CD4+ T cells specific for antigen were expanded with viral peptide pools by the ViraFEST assay before sequencing. After roughly 10 days in culture, the CD4+ T cells were isolated. All vaccine recipients tested negative for nucleocapsid antibodies and had never contracted SARS-CoV-2 infection. Worth noting for this clone: Antigen specificity is unknown.

The chain joins TRBV6-1 to TRBJ2-7; 10 bases are a match to TRBD1. Sequences were derived from CD4+ T cells from PBMCs cultured with HCoV-NL63 spike peptides, sampled before COVID-19 vaccination. The receptor was isolated from a human donor who received a COVID-19 vaccine. The CDR3 is CASSERDRGRDEQYF. CDR3 bases: TGTGCCAGCAGTGAAAGGGACAGGGGAAGGGACGAGCAGTACTTC.